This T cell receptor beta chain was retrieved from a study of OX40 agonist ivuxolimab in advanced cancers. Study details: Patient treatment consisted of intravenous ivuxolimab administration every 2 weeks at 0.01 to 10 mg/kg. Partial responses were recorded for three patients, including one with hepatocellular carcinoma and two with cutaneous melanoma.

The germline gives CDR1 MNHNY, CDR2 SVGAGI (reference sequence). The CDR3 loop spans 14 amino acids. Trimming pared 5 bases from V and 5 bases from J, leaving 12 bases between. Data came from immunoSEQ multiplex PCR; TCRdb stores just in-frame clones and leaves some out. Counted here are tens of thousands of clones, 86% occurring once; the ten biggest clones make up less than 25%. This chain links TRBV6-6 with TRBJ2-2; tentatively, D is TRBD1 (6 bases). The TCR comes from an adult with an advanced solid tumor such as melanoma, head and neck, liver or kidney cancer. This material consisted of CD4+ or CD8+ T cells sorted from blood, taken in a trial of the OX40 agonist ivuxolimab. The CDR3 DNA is TGTGCCAGCAGTCCGTACAGGGAAACCGGGGAGCTGTTTTTT. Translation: CASSPYRETGELFF.